The 31 T cell receptor beta chains listed next were all sequenced from one sample in a study of PD-1 blockade in classical Hodgkin lymphoma. The time point denotes: newly diagnosed, previously untreated cHL patient sample. This table comes from immunoSEQ multiplex PCR, and its TCRdb copy is limited to in-frame clones, with some not included. The table has approximately 47,000 clones, approximately 90% seen once. The sequenced sample consisted of peripheral blood mononuclear cells (PBMCs). Receptors originate from a human donor with classical Hodgkin lymphoma.

The CDR3 loop reads CATSASRRTNTEAFF. As DNA, the CDR3 is TGTGCCACCAGCGCTAGCCGTAGAACCAACACTGAAGCTTTCTTT. V is TRBV15 and J is TRBJ1-1, with D unclear. Between the trimmed V and J ends, which lost 5 bases and 2 bases, there was a span of 15 bases. The CDR3 covers 15 residues. Germline CDR1 LNHNV, CDR2 YYDKDF (reference sequence).

The chain uses TRBV28 and TRBJ2-1; possibly TRBD2 for D (6 bases). Trimming took off 7 bases at V and 3 bases at J, with 22 bases between the two ends. This CDR3 spans 17 amino acids. Per germline, CDR1 MDHEN and CDR2 SYDVKM. The CDR3 reads CASTPGDQRVVYNEQFF. The CDR3 coding sequence is TGTGCCAGCACTCCCGGGGACCAGCGGGTCGTCTACAATGAGCAGTTCTTC. Filled out from reference TRBV28 and TRBJ2-1, the complete variable domain reads DVKVTQSSRYLVKRTGEKVFLECVQDMDHENMFWYRQDPGLGLRLIYFSYDVKMKEKGDIPEGYSVSREKKERFSLILESASTNQTSMYLCASTPGDQRVVYNEQFFGPGTRLTVL.

This chain uses TRBV10-3 with TRBJ2-3; D unclear. The V and J ends lost 6 bases and 2 bases respectively, with 6 bases between them. The CDR3 loop spans 12 amino acids. Germline CDR1 ENHRY, CDR2 SYGVKD. CDR3 sequence reads: CAISDFTDTQYF. In DNA, the CDR3 is TGTGCCATCAGCGATTTCACAGATACGCAGTATTTT.

The V call is TRBV19, the J call TRBJ2-1, with TRBD2 matching over 14 bases. In germline, CDR1 is LNHDA, CDR2 SQIVND (reference sequence). CDR3 size: 18 residues. Losses at the gene ends were 3 bases for V and 9 bases for J; bases not matched to a gene: 13. The chain's CDR3 is CASSILPGTSGRGGEQFF. CDR3 coding DNA: TGTGCCAGTAGTATTCTCCCCGGGACTAGCGGGAGAGGGGGTGAGCAGTTCTTC.

The gene calls are TRBV10-2 and TRBJ2-7; TRBD2 might be the D (6 bases). The CDR3 is 14 residues long. Germline V gene lookup returns CDR1 WSHSY and CDR2 SAAADI. V was clipped by 6 bases and J by 1 base, with 13 bases between them. The CDR3 nucleotides read TGCGCCAGCAGGCCGGGACTGAGTTCCTACGAGCAGTACTTC. Its translation is CASRPGLSSYEQYF.

The chain is built from TRBV7-9 and TRBJ1-5; D remains unclear. The CDR3 consists of 13 residues. V lost 4 bases and J 3 bases, leaving 7 bases between the germline ends. From germline, CDR1 is SEHNR and CDR2 FQNEAQ (reference sequence). The CDR3 sequence: CASSWGDNQPQHF. The CDR3, as DNA: TGTGCCAGCAGCTGGGGTGACAATCAGCCCCAGCATTTT.

This chain connects TRBV6-4 to TRBJ2-1; either TRBD1 or TRBD2 may supply D (5 bases each). Trimming took 10 bases from V and 2 from J, leaving 18 bases between them. Germline V gene data show CDR1 as MRHNA and CDR2 as SNTAGT. The CDR3 extends over 15 amino acids. CDR3 in amino acids: CATRKEQGAYNEQFF. CDR3 DNA: TGTGCCACACGAAAGGAGCAGGGAGCCTACAATGAGCAGTTCTTC.

This chain uses TRBV6-1 with TRBJ1-2, with 9 bases aligning to TRBD1. Germline V gene data show CDR1 as MNHNS and CDR2 as SASEGT. The CDR3 is made up of 14 amino acids. Trimming took 11 bases from V and 4 from J; bases not matched to a gene: 11. The CDR3 reads CALGTGTGSYGYTF. The CDR3, as DNA: TGTGCCTTAGGGACGGGGACAGGGTCCTATGGCTACACCTTC.

The V call is TRBV6-1, the J call TRBJ2-3; the D gene is possibly TRBD2 (6 bases). There are 15 residues in the CDR3. With 1 base removed from V and 2 bases from J, the gap between germline ends came to 10 bases. Germline V gives CDR1 MNHNS, CDR2 SASEGT. CDR3 bases: TGTGCCAGCAGTGAAGTCGGGGGAGACACAGATACGCAGTATTTT. This sequence encodes CASSEVGGDTDTQYF.

This clone was seen a single time. The rearrangement joins TRBV6-5 to TRBJ1-2; 8 bases fit TRBD1. Trimming removed 2 bases from V and 4 bases from J; junction bases left unmatched: 6. Germline values: CDR1 MNHEY, CDR2 SVGAGI. The CDR3 extends over 15 amino acids. This CDR3 reads CASSYRDRPLYGYTF. The CDR3 DNA sequence: TGTGCCAGCAGTTACCGGGACAGGCCGCTCTATGGCTACACCTTC.

The J gene is TRBJ2-3, the V gene TRBV9; the D gene is possibly TRBD2 (6 bases). The CDR3 has 17 amino acids. Trimming took 4 bases from V and 0 from J, leaving 18 bases between them. Germline lookup yields CDR1 SGDLS and CDR2 YYNGEE. CDR3 DNA: TGTGCCAGCAGCTCCCCGGGGAGCGGGTCAAGCACAGATACGCAGTATTTT. It codes for CASSSPGSGSSTDTQYF.

This chain connects TRBV9 to TRBJ2-1; 8 bases fit TRBD1. V shed 4 bases and J 7 bases; nucleotides not matched to a gene: 7. The CDR3 covers 14 residues. CDR1 and CDR2 from the germline V gene are SGDLS and YYNGEE. The DNA for the CDR3 is TGTGCCAGCAGCTTCGGACAGGGTTCGAATGAGCAGTTCTTC. Translated, it gives CASSFGQGSNEQFF.

The V gene is TRBV18, the J gene TRBJ2-7; D assignment may be TRBD1 or TRBD2 (5 bases each). This CDR3 is built from 14 residues. The germline V and J ends were trimmed by 2 bases and 0 bases, with 8 bases remaining between them. From germline, CDR1 is KGHSH and CDR2 LQKENI. The CDR3 DNA reads TGTGCCAGCTCACCAAGGGGACCCTCCTACGAGCAGTACTTC. Encoded protein: CASSPRGPSYEQYF.

J is TRBJ2-1 and V is TRBV11-2, with 8 bases identical to TRBD2. V lost 5 bases to trimming and J lost 3 bases; unmatched junction nucleotides: 3. The CDR3 contains 14 residues. Germline V CDR1 and CDR2: SGHAT, FQNNGV. The CDR3: CASSPGLVYNEQFF. CDR3 coding DNA: TGTGCCAGCAGCCCGGGACTAGTCTACAATGAGCAGTTCTTC.

Only one count was recorded for this clone. The rearrangement joins TRBV28 to TRBJ2-3; TRBD2 matches at 14 bases. This CDR3 has 17 residues. V lost 5 bases to trimming and J lost 4 bases; unmatched junction nucleotides: 8. The germline V gene encodes CDR1 MDHEN and CDR2 SYDVKM. The CDR3 DNA sequence: TGTGCCAGCAGTGCCGGGACTAGCGGGAGCGAGCCAGATACGCAGTATTTT. Its translation is CASSAGTSGSEPDTQYF.

This clone was counted a single time. The rearrangement links TRBV28 to TRBJ2-1, with TRBD1 matching over 8 bases. The germline V gene has CDR1 MDHEN and CDR2 SYDVKM. This CDR3 is 12 amino acids long. Trimming at V came to 6 bases and at J to 9 bases, leaving 4 bases not matched to a gene. CDR3 DNA: TGTGCCAGCAGCCCAGGGGGCGGTGAGCAGTTCTTC. Translated, it gives CASSPGGGEQFF.

The chain uses TRBV19 and TRBJ1-5; D remains ambiguous. Germline CDR1 reads LNHDA; CDR2 reads SQIVND (reference sequence). CDR3 size: 13 residues. V was shortened by 2 bases and J by 4 bases, with 6 bases between the two germline ends. CDR3 amino acids: CASSIKQNQPQHF. The CDR3 nucleotides are TGTGCCAGTAGTATAAAACAAAATCAGCCCCAGCATTTT. Full variable domain (outside the CDR3, taken from reference TRBV19 and TRBJ1-5): DGGITQSPKYLFRKEGQNVTLSCEQNLNHDAMYWYRQDPGQGLRLIYYSQIVNDFQKGDIAEGYSVSREKKESFPLTVTSAQKNPTAFYLCASSIKQNQPQHFGDGTRLSIL.

The chain is built from TRBV6-5 and TRBJ1-2, with 7 bases matching TRBD1. Germline lookup yields CDR1 MNHEY and CDR2 SVGAGI. CDR3 length: 13 amino acids. The V segment lost 0 bases and the J segment 8 bases; nucleotides outside the gene matches: 3. The CDR3 DNA follows: TGTGCCAGCAGTTACTCTCAGGGGGTCGGCTACACCTTC. This translates into CASSYSQGVGYTF.

The chain links TRBV7-2 to TRBJ1-2, with 7 bases fitting TRBD1. V trimming: 5 bases; J trimming: 4 bases; junction bases outside the gene matches: 4. Germline CDR1 reads SGHTA; CDR2 reads FQGNSA. The CDR3 sequence is 13 residues long. DNA of the CDR3: TGTGCCAGCAGCGCTGGGACAGCCTATGGCTACACCTTC. Translated, it gives CASSAGTAYGYTF.

The rearrangement links TRBV18 to TRBJ2-7; D not certain. Germline CDR1 KGHSH, CDR2 LQKENI. V lost 3 bases and J 0 bases, leaving 12 bases between the germline ends. CDR3 length: 15 amino acids. CDR3 nucleotide sequence: TGTGCCAGCTCACCCTCGGCTGCTAGCTCCTACGAGCAGTACTTC. This codes for CASSPSAASSYEQYF.

This chain uses TRBV11-3 with TRBJ1-1; D is perhaps TRBD1 (5 bases). This CDR3 comprises 15 residues. Germline V gene data show CDR1 as SGHNT and CDR2 as YENEEA. The V end lost 4 bases, the J end lost 1 base, and 13 bases lay between the germline ends. CDR3 sequence reads: CASSYLDRTNTEAFF. As DNA, the CDR3 is TGTGCCAGCAGCTACCTAGACAGAACGAACACTGAAGCTTTCTTT. Looking up the rest from reference TRBV11-3 and TRBJ1-1 gives the full variable domain: EAGVVQSPRYKIIEKKQPVAFWCNPISGHNTLYWYLQNLGQGPELLIRYENEEAVDDSQLPKDRFSAERLKGVDSTLKIQPAELGDSAVYLCASSYLDRTNTEAFFGQGTRLTVV.

V and J are TRBV4-1 and TRBJ2-2; 10 bases match TRBD2. The J segment lost 3 bases and the V segment lost 3 bases, leaving 4 bases of the junction unmatched. The CDR3 runs to 16 residues. The germline gives CDR1 MGHRA, CDR2 YSYEKL. CDR3 sequence reads: CASSQPSGRDTGELFF. The CDR3 DNA reads as TGCGCCAGCAGCCAGCCTAGCGGGAGAGACACCGGGGAGCTGTTTTTT.

The rearrangement uses TRBV9 and TRBJ2-2; 10 bases map to TRBD2. The CDR3 sequence is 16 residues long. CDR1 SGDLS and CDR2 YYNGEE come from the germline V gene. V trimming: 2 bases; J trimming: 8 bases; junction bases outside the gene matches: 9. The CDR3 sequence is CASSVGLAGVAGELFF. Here the CDR3 DNA reads TGTGCCAGCAGCGTCGGGCTAGCGGGAGTTGCGGGGGAGCTGTTTTTT.

This rearrangement joins TRBV6-6 to TRBJ1-1, with a tentative D call TRBD1 (5 bases). CDR3 length equals 15 residues. Trimming removed 0 bases from V and 2 bases from J, with 10 bases in between. Germline lookup yields CDR1 MNHNY and CDR2 SVGAGI (reference sequence). The CDR3 here is CASSYSLGVNTEAFF. CDR3 nucleotide sequence: TGTGCCAGCAGTTACTCGTTGGGGGTTAACACTGAAGCTTTCTTT.

This chain connects TRBV13 to TRBJ2-1; D perhaps matches TRBD2 (5 bases). The V end was cut by 8 bases, the J end by 0 bases, with 14 bases between. From germline, CDR1 is PRHDT and CDR2 FYEKMQ (reference sequence). The CDR3 consists of 15 residues. The CDR3 loop is CASRTIALSYNEQFF. DNA of the CDR3: TGTGCCAGCCGCACTATAGCGCTCTCCTACAATGAGCAGTTCTTC.

The chain combines TRBV4-1 with TRBJ2-7, with 9 bases matching TRBD2. This CDR3 is 15 amino acids long. Looked up from germline, CDR1 is MGHRA and CDR2 is YSYEKL. The V gene end was trimmed by 1 base and the J gene end by 2 bases; junction bases not matched to a gene: 3. The DNA for the CDR3 is TGCGCCAGCAGCCAAGCGGCTAGCGGGGCCTACGAGCAGTACGTC. Its translation: CASSQAASGAYEQYV.

The genes are TRBV5-1 and TRBJ1-1; D perhaps matches TRBD1 (6 bases). The CDR3 contains 16 residues. Germline values: CDR1 SGHRS, CDR2 YFSETQ. Trimming removed 3 bases from V and 8 bases from J, with 23 bases in between. CDR3 nucleotide sequence: TGCGCCAGCAGCTATCAGCCCGCGACAGGTAAAGGGGAAGCTTTCTTT. Translated, it gives CASSYQPATGKGEAFF.

The chain couples TRBV28 to TRBJ2-2, with 8 bases lining up with TRBD1. V shed 1 base and J 4 bases; nucleotides not matched to a gene: 2. The CDR3 is made up of 15 amino acids. CDR1 and CDR2 (germline): MDHEN, SYDVKM. CDR3 DNA sequence: TGTGCCAGCAGTTTATACAGGGGGAGCACCGGGGAGCTGTTTTTT. Translating gives CASSLYRGSTGELFF.

The chain couples TRBV7-9 to TRBJ2-2; TRBD2 matches 8 bases. This CDR3 contains 16 residues. Germline values: CDR1 SEHNR, CDR2 FQNEAQ (reference sequence). Losses at the gene ends were 5 bases for V and 5 bases for J; bases not matched to a gene: 10. The CDR3 nucleotides are TGTGCCAGCAGCCCAAGGTGGGGCGGGAGGACCGGGGAGCTGTTTTTT. This translates into CASSPRWGGRTGELFF.

The rearrangement links TRBV5-4 to TRBJ2-5; D is possibly TRBD2 (6 bases). CDR1 is SGHNT and CDR2 is YYREEE in the germline V gene (reference sequence). The CDR3 runs 16 residues. The V end was cut by 3 bases, the J end by 0 bases, with 15 bases between. The CDR3 reads CASSSALAVYQETQYF. In DNA, the CDR3 is TGTGCCAGCAGCTCGGCCTTAGCGGTGTACCAAGAGACCCAGTACTTC.

This clone was recorded only once. This sequence joins TRBV12-5 and TRBJ2-5, with a possible D match to TRBD2 (7 bases). Germline assignment: CDR1 LGHNT and CDR2 FRNRAP. V lost 6 bases and J lost 7, with 18 bases in between. The CDR3 has 14 amino acids. CDR3 nucleotide sequence: TGTGCTAGTGGGAATGGGGGGGCAGGATGGACCCAGTACTTC. Its protein product is CASGNGGAGWTQYF.